Described below is a single T cell receptor (beta chain) sequence and its context. The data were obtained in a study of CD8+ T cells in alopecia areata. Study context: Those treated were given oral tofacitinib at 5 to 10 mg twice daily.

Trimming took off 0 bases at V and 5 bases at J, with 7 bases between the two ends. This CDR3 has 13 residues. In germline, CDR1 is SQVTM, CDR2 ANQGSEA. Sequencing used cDNA as its template, made by extracting RNA and reverse transcribing it. Profiling relied on immunoSEQ multiplex PCR, and the TCRdb table lists in-frame clones only, not all of them. Of approximately 210,000 clones listed, around three fifths are singletons. The sample's treatment: oral pan-JAK inhibitor, 5-10 mg twice daily. The receptor was derived from a human donor with alopecia areata. Sample: CD4+ T cells sorted from blood, taken at week 4, from a patient treated with tofacitinib. This chain joins TRBV29-1 and TRBJ2-2; possibly TRBD2 for D (5 bases). The DNA for the CDR3 is TGCAGCGTTGAAGAACGAGGGACCGGGGAGCTGTTTTTT. Amino acid sequence: CSVEERGTGELFF.